This T cell receptor beta chain originates from a study of Ad26.COV2.S vaccination and SARS-CoV-2 variants. The wider study: Vaccine-arm donor from the placebo-controlled COV1001 Ad26.COV2.S trial.

A remark on this clone: Its antigen is currently unknown.

Sequencing was performed with immunoSEQ multiplex PCR; in TCRdb, only in-frame clones are kept and a portion is missing. There are 440,000 or so clones in the sample; roughly nine tenths occur only once, and 1.5% to 2% lies in the top ten. The sample's treatment: approximately 18 received Ad26.COV2.S at low or high dose, single or two shots; roughly five received placebo; per-sample allocation not given. Sampling was performed 63 days after the first vaccine or placebo injection. An Ad26 vector expressing Wuhan-strain SARS-CoV-2 spike served as the vaccine. V lost 3 bases to trimming and J lost 4 bases; unmatched junction nucleotides: 6. This CDR3 contains 15 residues. The germline V gene encodes CDR1 LNHDA and CDR2 SQIVND (reference sequence). Study-level points and caveats: From the TCR breadth and depth analyses, total T cell responses may have been underestimated. Comparable non-spike TCR breadth was observed in vaccine and placebo recipients.

The sequences come from peripheral blood, collected in a trial of Ad26.COV2.S vaccine versus placebo. The receptor comes from a person between 18 and 60 years old who received the Ad26.COV2.S COVID-19 vaccine or a placebo. The chain couples TRBV19 to TRBJ2-7; 10 bases are shared with TRBD2. The CDR3: CASSIGASGGYEQYF. In DNA form, the CDR3 reads TGTGCCAGTAGTATCGGGGCTAGCGGGGGATACGAGCAGTACTTC.